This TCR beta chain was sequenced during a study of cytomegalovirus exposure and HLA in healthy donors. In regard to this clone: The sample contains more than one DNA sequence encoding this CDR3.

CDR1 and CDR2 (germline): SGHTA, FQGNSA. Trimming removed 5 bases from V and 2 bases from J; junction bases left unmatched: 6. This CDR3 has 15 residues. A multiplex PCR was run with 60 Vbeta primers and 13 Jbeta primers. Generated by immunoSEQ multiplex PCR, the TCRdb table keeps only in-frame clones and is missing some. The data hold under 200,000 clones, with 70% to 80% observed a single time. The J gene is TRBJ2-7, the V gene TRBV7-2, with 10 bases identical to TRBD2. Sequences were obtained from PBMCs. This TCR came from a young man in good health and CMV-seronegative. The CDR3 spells CASSPLAGGPYEQYF. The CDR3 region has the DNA TGTGCCAGCAGCCCCTTAGCGGGGGGACCCTACGAGCAGTACTTC.